This TCR beta chain comes out of a study of identical twins. This clonotype was counted many times. No donor was unhealthy or non-Caucasian. TCRdb independently ran MiXCR on the 5' RACE reads; one entry per CDR3 protein. Of more than 350,000 distinct CDR3 sequences detected, 9% to 10% appear once; the ten largest clones hold approximately 8.9%. The receptor was isolated from a woman in her forties or fifties in good health. The sequencing input was naive T cells sorted from blood.

CDR3 amino acids: CSAKTGGAQQPQHF. The CDR3 DNA is TGCAGTGCCAAGACAGGGGGCGCCCAACAGCCCCAGCATTTT. The rearrangement uses TRBV20-1 and TRBJ1-5; TRBD1 aligns across 10 bases. Looked up from germline, CDR1 is DFQATT and CDR2 is SNEGSKA (reference sequence). The trim removed 6 bases at V and 7 bases at J, leaving 9 bases unmatched. The CDR3 totals 14 residues.